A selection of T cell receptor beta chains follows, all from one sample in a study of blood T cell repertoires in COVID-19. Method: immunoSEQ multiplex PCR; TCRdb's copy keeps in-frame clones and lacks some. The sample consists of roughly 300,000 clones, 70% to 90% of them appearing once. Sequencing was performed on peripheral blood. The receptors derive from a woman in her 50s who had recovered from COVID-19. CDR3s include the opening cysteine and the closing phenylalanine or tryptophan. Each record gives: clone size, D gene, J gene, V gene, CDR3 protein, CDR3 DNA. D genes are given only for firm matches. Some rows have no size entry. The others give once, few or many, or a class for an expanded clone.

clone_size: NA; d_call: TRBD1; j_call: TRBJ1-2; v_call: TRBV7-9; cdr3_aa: CASSLGTGGIGYTF; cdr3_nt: TGTGCCAGCAGCCTCGGGACAGGGGGCATCGGCTACACCTTC
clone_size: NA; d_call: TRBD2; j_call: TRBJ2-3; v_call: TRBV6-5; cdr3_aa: CASRSAGGGDTQYF; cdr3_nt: TGTGCCAGCAGGTCGGCGGGAGGAGGAGATACGCAGTATTTT
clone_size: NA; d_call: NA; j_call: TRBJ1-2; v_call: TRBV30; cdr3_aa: CAWSSTGYGYTF; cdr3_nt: TGTGCCTGGAGTTCGACAGGATATGGCTACACCTTC
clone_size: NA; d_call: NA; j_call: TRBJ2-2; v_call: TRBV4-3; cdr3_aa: CASSQRGGTGELFF; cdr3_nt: TGCGCCAGCAGCCAGCGAGGGGGAACCGGGGAGCTGTTTTTT
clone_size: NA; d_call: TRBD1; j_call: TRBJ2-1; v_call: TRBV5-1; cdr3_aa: CASSFTGGEQFF; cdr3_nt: TGCGCCAGCAGCTTTACAGGGGGTGAGCAGTTCTTC
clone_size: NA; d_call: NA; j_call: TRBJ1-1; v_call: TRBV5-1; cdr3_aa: CASSSGVNTEAFF; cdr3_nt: TGCGCCAGCAGCTCAGGGGTGAACACTGAAGCTTTCTTT
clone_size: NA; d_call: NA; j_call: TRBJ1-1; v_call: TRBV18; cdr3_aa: CASSPLASRGMNTEAFF; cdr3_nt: TGTGCCAGCTCACCACTAGCCTCCAGGGGCATGAACACTGAAGCTTTCTTT
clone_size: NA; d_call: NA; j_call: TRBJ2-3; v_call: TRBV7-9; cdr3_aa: CASSSISTDTQYF; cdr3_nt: TGTGCCAGCAGCTCTATAAGCACAGATACGCAGTATTTT
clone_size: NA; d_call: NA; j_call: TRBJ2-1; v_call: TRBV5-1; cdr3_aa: CASSPAGSGGNEQFF; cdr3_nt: TGCGCCAGCAGCCCCGCGGGGTCAGGGGGCAATGAGCAGTTCTTC
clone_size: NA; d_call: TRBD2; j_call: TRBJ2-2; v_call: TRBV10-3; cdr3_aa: CASSGGVDTGELFF; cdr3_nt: TGTGCCTCCAGCGGGGGGGTCGACACCGGGGAGCTGTTTTTT
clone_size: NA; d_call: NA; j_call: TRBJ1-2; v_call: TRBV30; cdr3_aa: CARGTNYGYTF; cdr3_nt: TGTGCCCGGGGTACTAACTATGGCTACACCTTC
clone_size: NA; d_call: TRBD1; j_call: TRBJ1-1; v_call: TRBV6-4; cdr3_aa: CASSSGRQGGEAFF; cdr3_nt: TGTGCCAGCAGTTCGGGAAGACAGGGTGGTGAAGCTTTCTTT
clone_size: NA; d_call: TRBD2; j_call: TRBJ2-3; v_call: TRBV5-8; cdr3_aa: CASSTGLAGGRDTQYF; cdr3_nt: TGTGCCAGCAGCACCGGACTAGCGGGGGGACGAGATACGCAGTATTTT
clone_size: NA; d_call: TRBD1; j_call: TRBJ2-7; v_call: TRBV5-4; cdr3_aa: CASSRGQAVYEQYF; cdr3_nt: TGTGCCAGCAGCCGGGGACAGGCCGTCTACGAGCAGTACTTC
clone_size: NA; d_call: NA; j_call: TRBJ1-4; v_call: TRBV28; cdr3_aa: CASRKTPGQSNEKLFF; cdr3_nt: TGTGCCAGCAGAAAAACTCCGGGACAATCTAATGAAAAACTGTTTTTT
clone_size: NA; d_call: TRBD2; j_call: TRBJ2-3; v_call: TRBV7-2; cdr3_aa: CASSLGAGAGTDTQYF; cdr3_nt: TGTGCCAGCAGCTTAGGGGCGGGAGCCGGCACAGATACGCAGTATTTT
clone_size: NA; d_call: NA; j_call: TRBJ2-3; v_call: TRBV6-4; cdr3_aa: CASSDGRGDSTDTQYF; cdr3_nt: TGTGCCAGCAGTGACGGGCGGGGAGATAGCACAGATACGCAGTATTTT
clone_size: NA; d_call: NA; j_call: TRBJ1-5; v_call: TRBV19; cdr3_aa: CASSIGGGGNQPQHF; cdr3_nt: TGTGCCAGTAGTATCGGGGGAGGAGGCAATCAGCCCCAGCATTTT
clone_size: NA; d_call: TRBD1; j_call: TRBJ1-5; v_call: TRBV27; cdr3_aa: CASSLRQGTGQPQHF; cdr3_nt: TGTGCCAGCAGTTTGCGACAGGGGACAGGTCAGCCCCAGCATTTT
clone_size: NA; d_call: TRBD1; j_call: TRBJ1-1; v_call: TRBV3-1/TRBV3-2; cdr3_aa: CASSLQGGQGNTEAFF; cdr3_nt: TGTGCCAGCAGCCTTCAAGGTGGACAGGGCAACACTGAAGCTTTCTTT
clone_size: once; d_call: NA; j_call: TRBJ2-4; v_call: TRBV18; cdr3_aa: CASSPGWGQIAKNIQYF; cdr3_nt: TGTGCCAGCTCACCCGGTTGGGGGCAAATAGCCAAAAACATTCAGTACTTC
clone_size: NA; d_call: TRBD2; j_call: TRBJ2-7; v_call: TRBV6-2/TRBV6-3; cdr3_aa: CASSFPTVLAGPHYEQYF; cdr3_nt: TGTGCCAGCAGTTTCCCCACCGTACTAGCGGGACCCCACTACGAGCAGTACTTC
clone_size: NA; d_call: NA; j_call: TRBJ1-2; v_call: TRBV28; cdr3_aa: CASSLEQNYGYTF; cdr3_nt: TGTGCCAGCAGTTTGGAACAGAACTATGGCTACACCTTC
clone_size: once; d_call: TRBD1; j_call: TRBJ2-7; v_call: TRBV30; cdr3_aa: CAWSHSGTGAFYEQYF; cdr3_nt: TGTGCCTGGAGCCACTCCGGGACAGGGGCCTTCTACGAGCAGTACTTC
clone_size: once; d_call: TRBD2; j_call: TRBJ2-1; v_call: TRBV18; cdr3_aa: CASSAGGGYNEQFF; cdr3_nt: TGTGCCAGCTCCGCGGGAGGGGGCTACAATGAGCAGTTCTTC
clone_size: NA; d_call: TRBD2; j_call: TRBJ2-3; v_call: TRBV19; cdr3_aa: CASSETSAPRDTQYF; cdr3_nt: TGTGCCAGTAGTGAAACTAGCGCCCCTAGGGATACGCAGTATTTT